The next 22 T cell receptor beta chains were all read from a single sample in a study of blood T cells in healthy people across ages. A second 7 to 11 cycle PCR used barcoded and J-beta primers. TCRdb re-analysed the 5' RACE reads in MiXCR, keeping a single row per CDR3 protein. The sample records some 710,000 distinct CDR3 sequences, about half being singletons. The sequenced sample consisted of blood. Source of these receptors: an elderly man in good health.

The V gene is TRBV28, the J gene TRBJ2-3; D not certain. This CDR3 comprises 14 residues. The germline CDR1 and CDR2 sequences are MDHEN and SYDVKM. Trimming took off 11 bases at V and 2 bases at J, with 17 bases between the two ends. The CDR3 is CASREAFPTDTQYF. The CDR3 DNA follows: TGTGCCTCCCGTGAGGCCTTTCCCACAGATACGCAGTATTTT.

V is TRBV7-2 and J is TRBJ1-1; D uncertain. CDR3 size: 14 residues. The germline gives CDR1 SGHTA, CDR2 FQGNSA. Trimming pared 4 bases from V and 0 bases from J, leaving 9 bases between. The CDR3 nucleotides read TGTGCCAGCAGCTCTCATTTGATGAACACTGAAGCTTTCTTT. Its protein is CASSSHLMNTEAFF.

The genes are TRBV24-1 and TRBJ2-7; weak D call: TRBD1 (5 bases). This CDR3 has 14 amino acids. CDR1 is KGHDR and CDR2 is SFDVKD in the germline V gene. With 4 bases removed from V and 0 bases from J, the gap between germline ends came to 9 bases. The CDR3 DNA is TGTGCCACCAGTGAAGCAGGGAACTCCTACGAGCAGTACTTC. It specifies CATSEAGNSYEQYF.

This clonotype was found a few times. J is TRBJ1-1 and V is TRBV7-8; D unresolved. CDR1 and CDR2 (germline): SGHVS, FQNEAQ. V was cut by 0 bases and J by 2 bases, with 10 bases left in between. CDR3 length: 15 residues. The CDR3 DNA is TGTGCCAGCAGCTTAGCGCAATTCGCAAACACTGAAGCTTTCTTT. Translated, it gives CASSLAQFANTEAFF.

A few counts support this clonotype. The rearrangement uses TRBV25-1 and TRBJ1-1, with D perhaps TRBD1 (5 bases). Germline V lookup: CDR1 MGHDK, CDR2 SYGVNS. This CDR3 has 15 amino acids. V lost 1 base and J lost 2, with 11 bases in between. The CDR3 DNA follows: TGTGCCAGCAGTGAATTGACAGACCTAAACACTGAAGCTTTCTTT. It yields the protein CASSELTDLNTEAFF.

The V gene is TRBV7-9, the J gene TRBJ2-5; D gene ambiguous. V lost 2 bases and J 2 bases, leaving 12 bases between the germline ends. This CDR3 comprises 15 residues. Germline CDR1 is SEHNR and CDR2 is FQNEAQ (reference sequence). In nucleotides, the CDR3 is TGTGCCAGCAGCTTAAGTAGTCTGCCGCAAGAGACCCAGTACTTC. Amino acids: CASSLSSLPQETQYF. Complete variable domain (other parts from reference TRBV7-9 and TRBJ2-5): DTGVSQNPRHKITKRGQNVTFRCDPISEHNRLYWYRQTLGQGPEFLTYFQNEAQLEKSRLLSDRFSAERPKGSFSTLEIQRTEQGDSAMYLCASSLSSLPQETQYFGPGTRLLVL.

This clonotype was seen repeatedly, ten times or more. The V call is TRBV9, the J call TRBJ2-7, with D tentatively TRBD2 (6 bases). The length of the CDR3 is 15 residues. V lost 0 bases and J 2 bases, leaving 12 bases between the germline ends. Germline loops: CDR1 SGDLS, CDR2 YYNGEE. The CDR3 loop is CASSVEPSATYEQYF. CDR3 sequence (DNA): TGTGCCAGCAGCGTAGAACCTAGCGCGACCTACGAGCAGTACTTC.

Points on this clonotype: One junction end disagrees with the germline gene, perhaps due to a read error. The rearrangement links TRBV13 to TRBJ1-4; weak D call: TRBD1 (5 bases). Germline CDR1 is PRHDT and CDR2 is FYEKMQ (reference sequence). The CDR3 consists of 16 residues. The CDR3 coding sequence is TGTGCCAACAGCCTAAGACAGATGGCAACTAATGAAAAACTGTTTTTT. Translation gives CANSLRQMATNEKLFF.

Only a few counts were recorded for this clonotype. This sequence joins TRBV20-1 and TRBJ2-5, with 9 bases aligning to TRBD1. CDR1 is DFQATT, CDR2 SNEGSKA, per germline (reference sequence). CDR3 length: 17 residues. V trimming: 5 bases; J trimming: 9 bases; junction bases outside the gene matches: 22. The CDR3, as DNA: TGCAGTGCTCAAGGGGGGGGACAGGGACATTTGAAGAGACCCCAGTACTTC. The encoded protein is CSAQGGGQGHLKRPQYF.

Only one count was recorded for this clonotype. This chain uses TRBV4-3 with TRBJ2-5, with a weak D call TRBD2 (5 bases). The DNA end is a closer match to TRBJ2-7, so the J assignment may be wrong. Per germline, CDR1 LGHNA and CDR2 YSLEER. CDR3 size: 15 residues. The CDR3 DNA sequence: TGCGCCAGCAGCCCGCGGGCAGCGAGACGCTACGAGCAGTACTTC. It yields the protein CASSPRAARRYEQYF.

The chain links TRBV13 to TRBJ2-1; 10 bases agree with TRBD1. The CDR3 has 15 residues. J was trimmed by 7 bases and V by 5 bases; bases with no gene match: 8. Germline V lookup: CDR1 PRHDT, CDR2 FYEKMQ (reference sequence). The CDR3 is CASSHKTGGLNEQFF. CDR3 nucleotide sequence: TGTGCCAGCAGCCATAAGACAGGGGGCCTTAATGAGCAGTTCTTC. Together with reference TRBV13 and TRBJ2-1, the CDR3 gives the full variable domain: AAGVIQSPRHLIKEKRETATLKCYPIPRHDTVYWYQQGPGQDPQFLISFYEKMQSDKGSIPDRFSAQQFSDYHSELNMSSLELGDSALYFCASSHKTGGLNEQFFGPGTRLTVL.

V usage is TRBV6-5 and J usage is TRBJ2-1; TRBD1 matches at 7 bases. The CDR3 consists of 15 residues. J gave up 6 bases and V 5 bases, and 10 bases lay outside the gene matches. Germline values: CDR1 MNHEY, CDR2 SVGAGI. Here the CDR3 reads CASSRSNTGVNEQFF. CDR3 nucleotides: TGTGCCAGCAGTCGTTCAAATACAGGGGTCAATGAGCAGTTCTTC.

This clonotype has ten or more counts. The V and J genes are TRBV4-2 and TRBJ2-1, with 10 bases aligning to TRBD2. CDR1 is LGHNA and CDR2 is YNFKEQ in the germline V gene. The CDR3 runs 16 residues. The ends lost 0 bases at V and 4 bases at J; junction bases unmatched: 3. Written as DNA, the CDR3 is TGTGCCAGCAGCCAAGATGTTAGCGGGGGGTACAATGAGCAGTTCTTC. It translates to CASSQDVSGGYNEQFF.

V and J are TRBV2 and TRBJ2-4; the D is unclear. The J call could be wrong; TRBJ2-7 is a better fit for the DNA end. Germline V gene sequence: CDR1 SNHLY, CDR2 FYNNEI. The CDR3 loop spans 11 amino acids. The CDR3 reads CASTVTYEQYF. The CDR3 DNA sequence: TGTGCCAGCACGGTAACCTACGAGCAGTACTTC.

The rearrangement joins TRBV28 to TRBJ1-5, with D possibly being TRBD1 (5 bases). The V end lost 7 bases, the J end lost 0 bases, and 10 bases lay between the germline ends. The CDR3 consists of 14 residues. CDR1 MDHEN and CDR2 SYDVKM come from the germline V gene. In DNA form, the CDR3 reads TGTGCCAGCACCAGGGAGTATAGCAATCAGCCCCAGCATTTT. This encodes CASTREYSNQPQHF.

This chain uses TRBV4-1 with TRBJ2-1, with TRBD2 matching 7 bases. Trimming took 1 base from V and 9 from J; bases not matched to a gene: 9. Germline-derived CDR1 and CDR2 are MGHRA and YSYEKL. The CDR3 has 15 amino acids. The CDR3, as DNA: TGCGCCAGCAGCCAAGGGTCTAGCGGAGCGGTTGAGCAGTTCTTC. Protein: CASSQGSSGAVEQFF.

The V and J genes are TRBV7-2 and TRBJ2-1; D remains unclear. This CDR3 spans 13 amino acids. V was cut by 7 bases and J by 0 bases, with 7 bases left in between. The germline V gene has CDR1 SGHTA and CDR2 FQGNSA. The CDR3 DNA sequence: TGTGCCAGCAACCGAGGCTCCTACAATGAGCAGTTCTTC. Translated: CASNRGSYNEQFF.

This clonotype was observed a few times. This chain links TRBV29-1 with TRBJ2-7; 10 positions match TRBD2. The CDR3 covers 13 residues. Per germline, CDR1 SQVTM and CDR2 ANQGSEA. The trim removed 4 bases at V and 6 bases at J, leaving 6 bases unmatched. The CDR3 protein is CSVGLAGAFEQYF. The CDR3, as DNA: TGCAGCGTTGGGCTAGCGGGAGCGTTCGAGCAGTACTTC.

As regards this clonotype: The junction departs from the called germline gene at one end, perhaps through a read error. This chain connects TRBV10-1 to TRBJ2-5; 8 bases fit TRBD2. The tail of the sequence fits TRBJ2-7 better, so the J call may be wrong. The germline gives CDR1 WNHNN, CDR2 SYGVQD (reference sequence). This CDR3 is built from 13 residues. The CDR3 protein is CASSTSGSHEQYF. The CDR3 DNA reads TGCGCCAGCAGTACTAGCGGCTCCCACGAGCAGTACTTC.

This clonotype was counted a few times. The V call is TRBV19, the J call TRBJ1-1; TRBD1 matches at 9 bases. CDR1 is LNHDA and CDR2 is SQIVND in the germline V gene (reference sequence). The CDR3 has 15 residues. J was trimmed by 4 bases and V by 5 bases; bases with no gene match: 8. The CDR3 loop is CASSGTGSSATEAFF. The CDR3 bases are TGTGCCAGTAGTGGGACAGGGTCGTCGGCCACTGAAGCTTTCTTT.

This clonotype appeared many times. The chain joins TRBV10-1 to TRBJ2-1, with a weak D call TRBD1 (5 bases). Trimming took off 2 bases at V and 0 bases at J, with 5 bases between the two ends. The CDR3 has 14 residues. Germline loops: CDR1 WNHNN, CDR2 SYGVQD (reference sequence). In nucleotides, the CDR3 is TGCGCCAGCAGTGAGGACAGCTCCTACAATGAGCAGTTCTTC. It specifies CASSEDSSYNEQFF.

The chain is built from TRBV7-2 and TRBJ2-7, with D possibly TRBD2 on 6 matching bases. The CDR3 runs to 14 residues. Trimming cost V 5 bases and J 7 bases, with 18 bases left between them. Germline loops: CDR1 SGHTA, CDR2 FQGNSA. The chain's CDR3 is CASSVVLAHGEQYF. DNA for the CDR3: TGTGCCAGCAGCGTAGTACTAGCACACGGGGAGCAGTACTTC.